Shown below are 10 T cell receptor beta chains from a single sample sequenced in a study of blood T cell repertoires in COVID-19. The table came from immunoSEQ multiplex PCR; TCRdb's copy has only in-frame clones and leaves some out. This sample has approximately 140,000 clones; more than 70% occur once, and the top ten carry around 26%. The sequencing input was peripheral blood. Receptor source: a human donor in a cohort sampled during active COVID-19.

V is TRBV7-2 and J is TRBJ1-6; 10 bases map to TRBD1. CDR1 is SGHTA, CDR2 FQGNSA, per germline. Losses at the gene ends were 6 bases for V and 9 bases for J; bases not matched to a gene: 5. This CDR3 spans 14 amino acids. The CDR3 protein is CASRTDRGLSPLHF. For the CDR3, the DNA is TGTGCCAGCAGGACCGACAGGGGGCTTTCACCCCTCCACTTT.

The genes are TRBV6-6 and TRBJ1-5; D remains unclear. The CDR3 contains 12 residues. The V and J ends lost 6 bases and 2 bases respectively, with 5 bases between them. Germline V gives CDR1 MNHNY, CDR2 SVGAGI (reference sequence). CDR3 protein: CASSAGNQPQHF. CDR3 DNA sequence: TGTGCCAGCAGCGCGGGCAATCAGCCCCAGCATTTT.

This sequence joins TRBV24-1 and TRBJ2-1; TRBD1 agrees at 7 bases. Germline V gene lookup returns CDR1 KGHDR and CDR2 SFDVKD. With 1 base clipped from V and 5 bases from J, the junction kept 7 bases outside the gene matches. This CDR3 is 16 amino acids long. CDR3 sequence: CATSDFGQAGNNEQFF. The CDR3 region has the DNA TGTGCCACCAGTGATTTCGGACAGGCGGGCAACAATGAGCAGTTCTTC.

V gene TRBV7-8 combines with J gene TRBJ1-4, with TRBD1 identical over 7 bases. The CDR3 is 17 amino acids. The germline gives CDR1 SGHVS, CDR2 FQNEAQ. Losses at the gene ends were 8 bases for V and 2 bases for J; bases not matched to a gene: 14. The DNA for the CDR3 is TGTGCCAGCGGATTCTACAGCAAGACAGGGACTAATGAAAAACTGTTTTTT. Translation: CASGFYSKTGTNEKLFF.

A note on this clone: The same CDR3 also results from other DNA sequences found in this sample. This rearrangement joins TRBV6-5 to TRBJ1-2, with TRBD1 matching 9 bases. CDR3 length: 14 residues. The trim removed 0 bases at V and 8 bases at J, leaving 4 bases unmatched. The germline CDR1 and CDR2 sequences are MNHEY and SVGAGI. Here the CDR3 reads CASSYSGQGGGYTF. CDR3 nucleotides: TGTGCCAGCAGTTACTCGGGACAGGGTGGAGGCTACACCTTC.

The V and J genes are TRBV13 and TRBJ2-7, with D perhaps matching TRBD2 (6 bases). Germline CDR1 reads PRHDT; CDR2 reads FYEKMQ (reference sequence). Trimming took 2 bases from V and 2 from J, leaving 13 bases between them. CDR3 length: 15 residues. CDR3 DNA: TGTGCCAGCAGCTTAACAGCAGGGAGGCCCTACGAGCAGTACTTC. Its protein is CASSLTAGRPYEQYF.

V gene TRBV7-9 combines with J gene TRBJ2-2, with TRBD1 as a possible D gene (5 bases). The CDR3 has 14 residues. Germline lookup yields CDR1 SEHNR and CDR2 FQNEAQ (reference sequence). With 5 bases removed from V and 5 bases from J, the gap between germline ends came to 12 bases. CDR3 in amino acids: CASSHPGYTGELFF. The CDR3 nucleotides are TGTGCCAGCAGCCACCCAGGGTATACCGGGGAGCTGTTTTTT. Full variable domain (missing parts from reference TRBV7-9 and TRBJ2-2): DTGVSQNPRHKITKRGQNVTFRCDPISEHNRLYWYRQTLGQGPEFLTYFQNEAQLEKSRLLSDRFSAERPKGSFSTLEIQRTEQGDSAMYLCASSHPGYTGELFFGEGSRLTVL.

This chain joins TRBV7-3 and TRBJ2-1, with TRBD2 as a possible D gene (5 bases). This CDR3 region has 13 residues. CDR1 is SGHTA, CDR2 FQGTGA, per germline. V was trimmed by 3 bases and J by 10 bases, leaving 13 bases between them. CDR3 sequence: CASSFLARSEQFF. In DNA form, the CDR3 reads TGTGCCAGCAGCTTCCTAGCTAGATCCGAGCAGTTCTTC. Full variable domain (rest looked up from reference TRBV7-3 and TRBJ2-1): GAGVSQTPSNKVTEKGKYVELRCDPISGHTALYWYRQSLGQGPEFLIYFQGTGAADDSGLPNDRFFAVRPEGSVSTLKIQRTERGDSAVYLCASSFLARSEQFFGPGTRLTVL.

The rearrangement joins TRBV5-5 to TRBJ2-3; no clear D gene. V lost 2 bases and J 2 bases, leaving 9 bases between the germline ends. Germline assignment: CDR1 SGHKS and CDR2 YYEKEE (reference sequence). This CDR3 comprises 14 residues. CDR3 residues: CASSFIGVTDTQYF. CDR3 nucleotides: TGTGCCAGCAGCTTTATCGGAGTCACAGATACGCAGTATTTT.

For this clone: The same CDR3 is also encoded by other DNA sequences in this sample. V gene TRBV27 combines with J gene TRBJ1-5, with D unresolved. Germline values: CDR1 MNHEY, CDR2 SMNVEV (reference sequence). V was clipped by 3 bases and J by 0 bases, with 3 bases between them. The CDR3 contains 13 residues. CDR3 nucleotide sequence: TGTGCCAGCAGTTTTTATAGCAATCAGCCCCAGCATTTT. Residues: CASSFYSNQPQHF.